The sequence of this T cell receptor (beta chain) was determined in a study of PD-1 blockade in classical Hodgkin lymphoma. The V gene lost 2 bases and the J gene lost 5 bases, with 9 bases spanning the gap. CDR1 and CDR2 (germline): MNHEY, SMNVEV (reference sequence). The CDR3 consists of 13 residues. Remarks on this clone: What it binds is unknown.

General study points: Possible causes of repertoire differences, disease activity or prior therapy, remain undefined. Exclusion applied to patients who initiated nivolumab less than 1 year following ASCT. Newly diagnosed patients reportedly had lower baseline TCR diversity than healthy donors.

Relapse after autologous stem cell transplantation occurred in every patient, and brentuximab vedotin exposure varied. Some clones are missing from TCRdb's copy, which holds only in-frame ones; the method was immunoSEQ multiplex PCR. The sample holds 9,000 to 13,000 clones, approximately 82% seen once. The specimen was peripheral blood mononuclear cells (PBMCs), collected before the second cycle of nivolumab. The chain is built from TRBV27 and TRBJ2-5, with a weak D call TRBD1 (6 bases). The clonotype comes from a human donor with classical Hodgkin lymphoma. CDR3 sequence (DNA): TGTGCCAGCAGTTTACGGCAGGGGGAGACCCAGTACTTC. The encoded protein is CASSLRQGETQYF.